One and the same sample provided the 2 T cell receptor beta chains below, sequenced in a study of blood T cell repertoires in COVID-19. Sequencing used immunoSEQ multiplex PCR; TCRdb keeps in-frame clones, though not all of them. Here the sample spans about 200,000 clones, approximately 84% being singletons. The specimen sequenced was PBMCs or T cells enriched from blood (not recorded which). These receptors all come from a man between 35 and 55 years old who had recovered from COVID-19.

The rearrangement joins TRBV19 to TRBJ1-2; D is unresolved. Trimming stripped 7 bases from V and 3 bases from J, with 12 bases between. The CDR3 has 13 amino acids. Germline assignment: CDR1 LNHDA and CDR2 SQIVND (reference sequence). CDR3 sequence (DNA): TGTGCCAGTACCCTGGCTGGAGACTATGGCTACACCTTC. Translating it yields CASTLAGDYGYTF.

The chain couples TRBV6-1 to TRBJ1-2; maybe TRBD1 (5 bases). V was clipped by 1 base and J by 5 bases, with 11 bases between them. The CDR3 is 14 residues long. CDR1 is MNHNS, CDR2 SASEGT, per germline. CDR3 in amino acids: CASSEGRTQYGYTF. CDR3 nucleotides: TGTGCCAGCAGTGAAGGCAGGACACAGTATGGCTACACCTTC.